This is a list of T cell receptor beta chains from one sample in a study of blood T cell repertoires in COVID-19. Sequenced by immunoSEQ multiplex PCR; TCRdb stores in-frame clones only, minus some. The sample contains around 110,000 clones, about nine tenths of which appear only once. Input material: peripheral blood. The receptor set was obtained from a human donor with active COVID-19. The donor label of this sample is uncertain. CDR3s include the opening cysteine and the closing phenylalanine or tryptophan. D genes are given only for firm matches. Clone size is stated in some rows and not others, as once, few, many or a class when expanded.

v_call: TRBV28
j_call: TRBJ2-7
cdr3_length: 15
d_call: TRBD1
clone_size: -
cdr3_aa: CASSLLGQGADEQYF
cdr3_nt: TGTGCCAGCAGTTTATTGGGACAGGGGGCTGATGAGCAGTACTTC

v_call: TRBV5-5
j_call: TRBJ1-1
cdr3_length: 20
d_call: TRBD1
clone_size: -
cdr3_aa: CASSFGGQGGLGMLNTEAFF
cdr3_nt: TGTGCCAGCAGCTTTGGGGGACAGGGGGGTCTAGGGATGCTGAACACTGAAGCTTTCTTT

v_call: TRBV7-2
j_call: TRBJ2-7
cdr3_length: 13
d_call: -
clone_size: -
cdr3_aa: CASSLARYYEQYF
cdr3_nt: TGTGCCAGCAGCTTAGCGCGTTACTACGAGCAGTACTTC

v_call: TRBV3-1/TRBV3-2
j_call: TRBJ2-3
cdr3_length: 15
d_call: TRBD2
clone_size: once
cdr3_aa: CASSQVGLGPDTQYF
cdr3_nt: TGTGCCAGCAGCCAAGTCGGACTAGGACCAGATACGCAGTATTTT

v_call: TRBV5-5
j_call: TRBJ1-4
cdr3_length: 18
d_call: -
clone_size: -
cdr3_aa: CASSLGNGFGAADEKLFF
cdr3_nt: TGTGCCAGCAGCTTGGGCAACGGGTTTGGTGCGGCGGATGAAAAACTGTTTTTT

v_call: TRBV19
j_call: TRBJ2-5
cdr3_length: 16
d_call: TRBD2
clone_size: -
cdr3_aa: CASSIQGLGARETQYF
cdr3_nt: TGTGCCAGTAGTATACAAGGACTAGGGGCTCGTGAGACCCAGTACTTC

v_call: TRBV18
j_call: TRBJ2-7
cdr3_length: 16
d_call: -
clone_size: few
cdr3_aa: CASSPLGRGGPYEQYF
cdr3_nt: TGTGCCAGCTCACCACTTGGCCGCGGGGGCCCCTACGAGCAGTACTTC

v_call: TRBV2
j_call: TRBJ1-5
cdr3_length: 15
d_call: -
clone_size: -
cdr3_aa: CASKSGGVGNQPQHF
cdr3_nt: TGTGCCAGCAAAAGTGGGGGGGTTGGCAATCAGCCCCAGCATTTT

v_call: TRBV28
j_call: TRBJ2-3
cdr3_length: 14
d_call: TRBD1
clone_size: -
cdr3_aa: CASSSGDRDSTQYF
cdr3_nt: TGTGCCAGCAGTTCCGGGGACAGGGATTCTACGCAGTATTTT

v_call: TRBV7-2
j_call: TRBJ2-7
cdr3_length: 15
d_call: -
clone_size: -
cdr3_aa: CASSFSELGGYEQYF
cdr3_nt: TGTGCCAGCAGCTTCTCAGAGCTAGGGGGTTACGAGCAGTACTTC

v_call: TRBV6-5
j_call: TRBJ1-2
cdr3_length: 13
d_call: -
clone_size: -
cdr3_aa: CASSYSIRGGYTF
cdr3_nt: TGTGCCAGCAGTTACTCGATCCGGGGTGGCTACACCTTC

v_call: TRBV4-3
j_call: TRBJ2-2
cdr3_length: 16
d_call: TRBD2
clone_size: -
cdr3_aa: CASSAAGAGYTGELFF
cdr3_nt: TGCGCCAGCAGCGCAGCGGGGGCAGGATACACCGGGGAGCTGTTTTTT

v_call: TRBV15
j_call: TRBJ1-2
cdr3_length: 16
d_call: TRBD1
clone_size: -
cdr3_aa: CATSRNTGGSNYGYTF
cdr3_nt: TGTGCCACCAGCAGAAACACAGGGGGCTCTAACTATGGCTACACCTTC

v_call: TRBV7-2
j_call: TRBJ1-1
cdr3_length: 15
d_call: -
clone_size: -
cdr3_aa: CASSSGLGPNTEAFF
cdr3_nt: TGTGCCAGCAGCTCCGGGTTGGGGCCGAACACTGAAGCTTTCTTT

v_call: TRBV19
j_call: TRBJ1-2
cdr3_length: 17
d_call: -
clone_size: -
cdr3_aa: CASSIDLRHELNYGYTF
cdr3_nt: TGTGCCAGTAGTATAGATCTTCGTCACGAGCTAAACTATGGCTACACCTTC

v_call: TRBV7-2
j_call: TRBJ1-3
cdr3_length: 17
d_call: -
clone_size: -
cdr3_aa: CASSLVASQRAGNTIYF
cdr3_nt: TGTGCCAGCAGCTTAGTAGCATCGCAGCGCGCGGGAAACACCATATATTTT

v_call: TRBV4-1
j_call: TRBJ2-3
cdr3_length: 17
d_call: TRBD2
clone_size: -
cdr3_aa: CASSYSHRGVATDTQYF
cdr3_nt: TGCGCCAGCAGCTATTCTCACCGGGGGGTCGCCACAGATACGCAGTATTTT

v_call: TRBV27
j_call: TRBJ1-1
cdr3_length: 16
d_call: TRBD1
clone_size: -
cdr3_aa: CASSTLGQGGNTEAFF
cdr3_nt: TGTGCCAGCAGTACTCTCGGACAGGGTGGGAACACTGAAGCTTTCTTT

v_call: TRBV7-6
j_call: TRBJ1-4
cdr3_length: 15
d_call: -
clone_size: -
cdr3_aa: CASSLQGLANEKLFF
cdr3_nt: TGTGCCAGCAGCTTACAGGGGTTAGCTAATGAAAAACTGTTTTTT

v_call: TRBV2
j_call: TRBJ2-1
cdr3_length: 15
d_call: TRBD2
clone_size: -
cdr3_aa: CASSDGSGGIDEQFF
cdr3_nt: TGTGCCAGCAGTGATGGTAGCGGGGGGATCGATGAGCAGTTCTTC

v_call: TRBV24-1
j_call: TRBJ1-5
cdr3_length: 15
d_call: TRBD1
clone_size: once
cdr3_aa: CATSDPGQLNQPQHF
cdr3_nt: TGTGCCACCAGTGATCCGGGACAGCTAAATCAGCCCCAGCATTTT

v_call: TRBV19
j_call: TRBJ2-2
cdr3_length: 17
d_call: -
clone_size: -
cdr3_aa: CASSITTGRTNTGELFF
cdr3_nt: TGTGCCAGTAGTATTACGACTGGCAGAACGAACACCGGGGAGCTGTTTTTT

v_call: TRBV7-3
j_call: TRBJ2-1
cdr3_length: 16
d_call: -
clone_size: -
cdr3_aa: CASSLRRTVSYNEQFF
cdr3_nt: TGTGCCAGCAGCTTAAGACGGACAGTTTCCTACAATGAGCAGTTCTTC

v_call: TRBV27
j_call: TRBJ1-6
cdr3_length: 13
d_call: TRBD1
clone_size: -
cdr3_aa: CASRGQGNSPLHF
cdr3_nt: TGTGCCAGCAGGGGACAGGGTAATTCACCCCTCCACTTT

v_call: TRBV2
j_call: TRBJ2-1
cdr3_length: 14
d_call: -
clone_size: -
cdr3_aa: CATSMGGVDNEQFF
cdr3_nt: TGTGCCACCTCGATGGGCGGGGTTGACAATGAGCAGTTCTTC

v_call: TRBV2
j_call: TRBJ2-1
cdr3_length: 15
d_call: TRBD1
clone_size: once
cdr3_aa: CASRDDRGHENEQFF
cdr3_nt: TGTGCCAGCAGGGATGACAGGGGGCACGAGAATGAGCAGTTCTTC

v_call: TRBV9
j_call: TRBJ2-2
cdr3_length: 14
d_call: -
clone_size: -
cdr3_aa: CASGAGGLAGELFF
cdr3_nt: TGTGCCAGCGGGGCCGGGGGATTAGCCGGGGAGCTGTTTTTT

v_call: TRBV5-1
j_call: TRBJ1-2
cdr3_length: 14
d_call: -
clone_size: once
cdr3_aa: CASSPHLSDYGYTF
cdr3_nt: TGCGCCAGCAGCCCCCATCTCAGTGACTATGGCTACACCTTC

v_call: TRBV28
j_call: TRBJ2-5
cdr3_length: 13
d_call: -
clone_size: few
cdr3_aa: CASSQVATETQYF
cdr3_nt: TGTGCCAGCAGTCAAGTAGCGACAGAGACCCAGTACTTC